The clone carrying this T cell receptor beta chain was seen a handful of times. In the original workflow: Amplification of reference gene primers provided the estimated nucleated cell counts. TCRdb's table, derived via immunoSEQ multiplex PCR, lists solely in-frame clones and lacks some. From that table come the V and J calls and clone size; the DNA was used to work out D and trimming. The data show approximately 80,000 clones, about three quarters seen once. These data come from a study of blood T cell repertoires in COVID-19. Study at large: Samples taken during acute and convalescent COVID-19 were collected in the United States, Italy and Spain. Sources were T cells, B-cell-depleted T cells, or PBMCs; the material itself was cDNA or gDNA.

The length of the CDR3 is 16 residues. Trimming removed 1 base from V and 0 bases from J, with 13 bases in between. Germline V gene sequence: CDR1 SGHRS, CDR2 YFSETQ. The origin of this receptor is a man aged 50 to 60 with active or convalescent COVID-19. The sample consisted of peripheral blood. The V call is TRBV5-1, the J call TRBJ1-1, with no clear D. In nucleotides, the CDR3 is TGCGCCAGCAGCTTGTTTATCGCAGCGTTGAACACTGAAGCTTTCTTT. Encoded protein: CASSLFIAALNTEAFF.